These 22 T cell receptor beta chains were sequenced from one sample in a study of blood T cell repertoires in COVID-19. Produced via immunoSEQ multiplex PCR; TCRdb's table is partial and in-frame only. This sample has approximately 400,000 clones, with about nine tenths found just once. The specimen was PBMCs or T cells enriched from blood (not recorded which). The receptors come from a woman aged 40 to 50 who had been exposed to COVID-19.

The gene calls are TRBV11-3 and TRBJ1-1; D uncertain. The CDR3 is 15 residues long. V shed 6 bases and J shed 1 base, with 15 bases lying between them. Looked up from germline, CDR1 is SGHNT and CDR2 is YENEEA. The CDR3 nucleotides are TGTGCCAGCAGTTTCGAGGGCTTATCGAACACTGAAGCTTTCTTT. It encodes CASSFEGLSNTEAFF.

The V gene is TRBV4-1, the J gene TRBJ1-3; 8 nucleotides line up with TRBD1. CDR1 is MGHRA and CDR2 is YSYEKL in the germline V gene. The CDR3 totals 14 residues. The junction had 3 bases not matched to a gene; V was cut back by 8 bases and J by 0 bases. This CDR3 reads CASRQGPSGNTIYF. DNA of the CDR3: TGCGCCAGCCGACAGGGGCCCTCTGGAAACACCATATATTTT.

The chain couples TRBV4-3 to TRBJ1-5; D is possibly TRBD1 (5 bases). The V gene lost 0 bases and the J gene lost 5 bases, with 11 bases spanning the gap. The germline CDR1 and CDR2 sequences are LGHNA and YSLEER. The CDR3 runs to 15 residues. CDR3 sequence reads: CASSQDPAGYQPQHF. The CDR3 DNA reads as TGCGCCAGCAGCCAAGATCCGGCAGGGTATCAGCCCCAGCATTTT.

The gene calls are TRBV6-5 and TRBJ1-4, with D unclear. CDR3 length equals 14 residues. V lost 6 bases and J 5 bases, leaving 13 bases between the germline ends. Per germline, CDR1 MNHEY and CDR2 SVGAGI. Here the CDR3 reads CASRPTGKNEKLFF. CDR3 in DNA: TGTGCCAGCAGGCCGACGGGGAAGAATGAAAAACTGTTTTTT.

The chain couples TRBV5-8 to TRBJ1-6; no clear D. The CDR3 length is 13 residues. The V and J ends lost 0 bases and 11 bases respectively, with 9 bases between them. Per the germline V gene, CDR1 is SGHTS and CDR2 is YDEGEE. CDR3 in amino acids: CASSLERYTPLHF. The CDR3 nucleotides read TGTGCCAGCAGCTTGGAAAGATACACACCCCTCCACTTT.

The chain employs TRBV11-3 and TRBJ1-1, with 9 bases that match TRBD1. Germline loops: CDR1 SGHNT, CDR2 YENEEA. The junction had 9 bases not matched to a gene; V was cut back by 5 bases and J by 5 bases. This CDR3 is built from 15 residues. CDR3 DNA sequence: TGTGCCAGCAGCGGAAGACAGGGGGTTAGGACTGAAGCTTTCTTT. Residues: CASSGRQGVRTEAFF.

This clone came up once. The gene calls are TRBV6-6 and TRBJ2-7; 8 bases align to TRBD1. In germline, CDR1 is MNHNY, CDR2 SVGAGI (reference sequence). This CDR3 has 14 residues. The V and J ends lost 7 bases and 3 bases, in that order; junction bases with no gene match: 8. The CDR3 protein is CASILGTGYYEQYF. CDR3 DNA sequence: TGTGCCAGCATCCTCGGGACAGGCTACTACGAGCAGTACTTC.

The rearrangement joins TRBV10-1 to TRBJ2-4; the D gene is possibly TRBD2 (6 bases). Germline V gives CDR1 WNHNN, CDR2 SYGVQD (reference sequence). Trimming pared 3 bases from V and 0 bases from J, leaving 9 bases between. The CDR3 is 15 residues long. CDR3 coding DNA: TGCGCCAGCAGTGATGGAGGGCTAGCCAAAAACATTCAGTACTTC. Protein: CASSDGGLAKNIQYF.

The chain has TRBV24-1 and TRBJ1-1; D gene ambiguous. Germline CDR1 is KGHDR and CDR2 is SFDVKD. V gave up 8 bases and J gave up 0 bases, with 15 bases separating them. CDR3 size: 15 residues. The chain's CDR3 is CATTRPGFMNTEAFF. The CDR3 nucleotides read TGTGCCACCACGAGACCAGGATTCATGAACACTGAAGCTTTCTTT.

The CDR3 DNA reads TGCGCCAGCAGCCAAGTCGGCGGTGGTAAACAGACTAGCTCCTACGAGCAGTACTTC. This translates into CASSQVGGGKQTSSYEQYF. V gene TRBV4-1 combines with J gene TRBJ2-7; a possible D gene is TRBD2 (6 bases). The ends were cut back, 1 base at V and 0 bases at J, with 22 bases in the middle. The CDR3 spans 19 residues. Germline V CDR1 and CDR2: MGHRA, YSYEKL.

This clone occurred once. The chain links TRBV3-1 (or the pseudogene TRBV3-2) to TRBJ1-5; possibly TRBD1 for D (5 bases). Trimming cost V 1 base and J 0 bases, with 7 bases left between them. Germline CDR1 is LGHDT and CDR2 is YNNKEL (reference sequence). This CDR3 is 15 amino acids long. This CDR3 is CASSQGGLSNQPQHF. CDR3 coding DNA: TGTGCCAGCAGCCAAGGGGGCCTTAGCAATCAGCCCCAGCATTTT.

The rearrangement uses TRBV6-2 or TRBV6-3 and TRBJ1-2, with TRBD1 matching 9 bases. CDR1 is MNHEY, CDR2 SVGEGT, per germline. V was clipped by 6 bases and J by 7 bases; unmatched bases: 6. The CDR3 runs to 13 residues. This CDR3 is CASSPGTGLGYTF. The CDR3 nucleotides are TGTGCCAGCAGCCCCGGGACAGGGCTTGGCTACACCTTC.

The chain joins TRBV19 to TRBJ1-3; TRBD1 matches at 8 bases. The germline V gene has CDR1 LNHDA and CDR2 SQIVND (reference sequence). V shed 9 bases and J 2 bases; nucleotides not matched to a gene: 15. The CDR3 totals 17 residues. CDR3: CASLPRGQAFTGNTIYF. The CDR3 DNA reads as TGTGCCAGCCTCCCAAGGGGACAGGCTTTCACTGGAAACACCATATATTTT.

This clone was detected a few times. This chain uses TRBV25-1 with TRBJ1-2; maybe TRBD1 (5 bases). Trimming removed 3 bases from V and 0 bases from J, with 11 bases in between. This CDR3 spans 15 amino acids. Germline V gene data show CDR1 as MGHDK and CDR2 as SYGVNS. In DNA form, the CDR3 reads TGTGCCAGCAGTGACTTGGGGCAGACTAACTATGGCTACACCTTC. It encodes CASSDLGQTNYGYTF.

This chain connects TRBV6-2 or TRBV6-3 to TRBJ2-1; 14 bases are a match to TRBD2. CDR1 and CDR2 (germline): MNHEY, SVGEGT. This CDR3 spans 17 amino acids. The J segment lost 8 bases and the V segment lost 5 bases, leaving 11 bases of the junction unmatched. The CDR3 loop reads CASSATPGLAGDDEQFF. CDR3 DNA sequence: TGTGCCAGCAGTGCCACCCCGGGACTAGCGGGAGACGATGAGCAGTTCTTC.

The V gene is TRBV7-6, the J gene TRBJ1-3, with D hard to call. From germline, CDR1 is SGHVS and CDR2 FNYEAQ. The CDR3 consists of 15 residues. The V end lost 5 bases, the J end lost 0 bases, and 11 bases lay between the germline ends. CDR3: CASSPRRSSGNTIYF. CDR3 in DNA: TGTGCCAGCAGCCCTAGACGGAGCTCTGGAAACACCATATATTTT.

This chain links TRBV7-9 with TRBJ2-1; TRBD2 agrees at 9 bases. Germline V gives CDR1 SEHNR, CDR2 FQNEAQ (reference sequence). CDR3 size: 14 residues. V gave up 3 bases and J gave up 3 bases; unmatched junction bases: 0. This CDR3 reads CASSLTSGYNEQFF. In DNA form, the CDR3 reads TGTGCCAGCAGCTTGACTAGCGGCTACAATGAGCAGTTCTTC.

The chain carries TRBV30 and TRBJ1-5; D gene uncertain. With 0 bases removed from V and 10 bases from J, the gap between germline ends came to 16 bases. Germline V gives CDR1 GTSNPN, CDR2 SVGIG (reference sequence). CDR3 length equals 14 residues. For the CDR3, the DNA is TGTGCCTGGAGTGTACGGGGAGGGTCGCGACCCCAGCATTTT. Translated, it gives CAWSVRGGSRPQHF.

This rearrangement joins TRBV30 to TRBJ1-3, with D tentatively TRBD1 (5 bases). CDR1 and CDR2 from the germline V gene are GTSNPN and SVGIG (reference sequence). V was shortened by 5 bases and J by 0 bases, with 17 bases between the two germline ends. The CDR3 covers 16 residues. DNA of the CDR3: TGTGCCTGGCTGGGACTGGGGAGTAGCTCTGGAAACACCATATATTTT. Protein: CAWLGLGSSSGNTIYF.

The chain uses TRBV7-8 and TRBJ1-4; a possible D gene is TRBD1 (6 bases). Trimming shortened V by 5 bases and J by 0 bases, and 13 bases separated the two germline ends. The CDR3 sequence is 16 residues long. CDR1 and CDR2 (germline): SGHVS, FQNEAQ. This CDR3 is CASSKGDGATNEKLFF. In DNA, the CDR3 is TGTGCCAGCAGCAAGGGGGACGGTGCAACTAATGAAAAACTGTTTTTT.

The chain uses TRBV27 and TRBJ1-3; D unclear. Germline V lookup: CDR1 MNHEY, CDR2 SMNVEV (reference sequence). Between the trimmed V and J ends, which lost 6 bases and 4 bases, there was a span of 13 bases. The CDR3 sequence is 14 residues long. The CDR3 here is CASRGLGKGNTIYF. In DNA, the CDR3 is TGTGCCAGCAGGGGCCTTGGAAAAGGAAACACCATATATTTT.

This chain uses TRBV19 with TRBJ1-1, with D tentatively TRBD1 (5 bases). The germline V gene has CDR1 LNHDA and CDR2 SQIVND (reference sequence). This CDR3 has 15 residues. The V gene lost 7 bases and the J gene lost 4 bases, with 19 bases spanning the gap. The CDR3 here is CASTPKVSGGTEAFF. The CDR3 bases are TGTGCCAGTACCCCAAAGGTCTCGGGGGGCACTGAAGCTTTCTTT. The variable domain in full, completed from reference TRBV19 and TRBJ1-1, reads DGGITQSPKYLFRKEGQNVTLSCEQNLNHDAMYWYRQDPGQGLRLIYYSQIVNDFQKGDIAEGYSVSREKKESFPLTVTSAQKNPTAFYLCASTPKVSGGTEAFFGQGTRLTVV.